The 23 T cell receptor beta chains given below trace back to one sample, sequenced in a study of molecular identifiers for immune sequencing clone quantification. One entry per CDR3 protein, called by TCRdb with MiXCR from the PCR reads. The sample records nearly 650,000 distinct CDR3 sequences, less than 30% being singletons. The material sequenced was naive CD8+ T cells from blood, with Jurkat cell RNA spiked in. Subset in this sample: FACS-sorted CD8+CD4-CCR7+CD45RA+ naive T cells. Every receptor here comes from a human donor in good health. Some libraries in this study had Jurkat cell RNA spiked in.

This clonotype was found a few times. The gene calls are TRBV7-9 and TRBJ1-6; D ambiguous. The germline CDR1 and CDR2 sequences are SEHNR and FQNEAQ (reference sequence). V was shortened by 6 bases and J by 8 bases, with 14 bases between the two germline ends. The CDR3 contains 14 residues. The CDR3 coding sequence is TGTGCCAGCAGTTCCGACGGAATTTATTCACCCCTCCACTTT. Amino acid sequence: CASSSDGIYSPLHF.

The chain recombines TRBV6-5 with TRBJ2-1; TRBD2 matches 8 bases. The germline CDR1 and CDR2 sequences are MNHEY and SVGAGI. This CDR3 contains 15 residues. V lost 2 bases, J lost 8 bases, and 8 bases stayed unmatched. CDR3 nucleotides: TGTGCCAGCAGTTACGGTTTCAGCGGGAGCGATGAGCAGTTCTTC. Translating it yields CASSYGFSGSDEQFF.

This clonotype was counted many times. This rearrangement joins TRBV14 to TRBJ2-7, with D possibly being TRBD2 (5 bases). Trimming cost V 1 base and J 4 bases, with 11 bases left between them. Germline loops: CDR1 SGHDN, CDR2 FVKESK. This CDR3 spans 14 amino acids. CDR3 in amino acids: CASSQGGFRYEQYF. The CDR3 bases are TGTGCCAGCAGCCAAGGAGGGTTTCGGTACGAGCAGTACTTC.

This clonotype showed up many times. J is TRBJ2-5 and V is TRBV27; D unclear. The V gene's germline CDR1 is MNHEY and CDR2 SMNVEV (reference sequence). The length of the CDR3 is 12 residues. V was clipped by 8 bases and J by 5 bases, with 12 bases between them. CDR3 protein: CASGLTPETQYF. CDR3 nucleotides: TGTGCCAGCGGCCTAACCCCGGAGACCCAGTACTTC.

This clonotype was observed many times. The chain combines TRBV4-1 with TRBJ1-4; D gene uncertain. V was cut by 0 bases and J by 0 bases, with 8 bases left in between. The length of the CDR3 is 16 residues. The V gene's germline CDR1 is MGHRA and CDR2 YSYEKL. The CDR3 DNA is TGCGCCAGCAGCCAAGATCCAGATACAACTAATGAAAAACTGTTTTTT. It translates to CASSQDPDTTNEKLFF.

The chain links TRBV20-1 to TRBJ2-5, with D possibly being TRBD1 (6 bases). The CDR3 spans 15 residues. V was trimmed by 3 bases and J by 3 bases, leaving 17 bases between them. Germline CDR1 is DFQATT and CDR2 is SNEGSKA (reference sequence). In DNA, the CDR3 is TGCAGTGCTAGCTTAACCGGACAGCAAAAAGAGACCCAGTACTTC. Protein product: CSASLTGQQKETQYF.

This clonotype has just a few counts. J is TRBJ1-1 and V is TRBV20-1, with a weak D call TRBD1 (5 bases). V was cut by 5 bases and J by 1 base, with 11 bases left in between. The germline V gene has CDR1 DFQATT and CDR2 SNEGSKA (reference sequence). This CDR3 has 13 residues. CDR3 sequence: CSARGVTNTEAFF. The CDR3 DNA reads as TGCAGTGCTCGAGGGGTTACGAACACTGAAGCTTTCTTT.

V gene TRBV12-3 or TRBV12-4 combines with J gene TRBJ1-2, with D hard to call. V was trimmed by 10 bases and J by 8 bases, leaving 17 bases between them. CDR3 length: 12 residues. This chain's CDR3 is CATPAKVPGYTF. The CDR3 DNA reads as TGTGCCACCCCCGCGAAGGTACCGGGCTACACCTTC.

The V call is TRBV4-3, the J call TRBJ2-3, with D perhaps TRBD1 (5 bases). The CDR3 is 14 residues long. Germline V gives CDR1 LGHNA, CDR2 YSLEER. V was pared by 1 base and J by 2 bases, with 7 bases between. CDR3 nucleotides: TGCGCCAGCAGCCAAGGGACACTCACAGATACGCAGTATTTT. This codes for CASSQGTLTDTQYF.

This clonotype appeared many times. The J gene is TRBJ2-3, the V gene TRBV30; D possibly corresponds to TRBD1 (5 bases). The CDR3 extends over 13 amino acids. Germline CDR1 and CDR2: GTSNPN and SVGIG (reference sequence). V was clipped by 5 bases and J by 0 bases, with 9 bases between them. The CDR3 nucleotides read TGTGCCTGGGCGACAGAGAGCACAGATACGCAGTATTTT. Amino acids: CAWATESTDTQYF.

This clonotype was seen a few times. The V gene is TRBV7-2, the J gene TRBJ1-3; tentatively, D is TRBD1 (5 bases). Per the germline V gene, CDR1 is SGHTA and CDR2 is FQGNSA. V was cut by 1 base and J by 4 bases, with 8 bases left in between. CDR3 length: 14 residues. The CDR3 nucleotides read TGTGCCAGCAGCTTAGGGGGGGTAGGAAACACCATATATTTT. As protein: CASSLGGVGNTIYF.

Notes on this clonotype: One end of the junction fails to match germline, which may point to a read error. This rearrangement joins TRBV12-3 or TRBV12-4 to TRBJ1-2; D gene ambiguous. CDR3 size: 9 residues. The CDR3 DNA is TGTGCCGGCAGTTTAGCGGAAGCCTTT. Translation gives CAGSLAEAF.

This clonotype was picked up a small number of times. The V gene is TRBV20-1, the J gene TRBJ2-7; D is possibly TRBD2 (5 bases). This CDR3 has 13 amino acids. The germline V gene encodes CDR1 DFQATT and CDR2 SNEGSKA (reference sequence). The CDR3 region is CSAGVGAGYEQYF. As DNA, the CDR3 is TGCAGCGCCGGGGTGGGCGCCGGGTACGAGCAGTACTTC.

About this clonotype: A much larger clone lies one base from this, so it may be a read error. Because it lacks the conserved phenylalanine or tryptophan at the end, this CDR3 is likely a read error. The V and J genes are TRBV6-2 or TRBV6-3 and TRBJ2-7; TRBD2 matches at 8 bases. Germline lookup yields CDR1 MNHEY and CDR2 SVGEGT. CDR3 size: 13 residues. The trim removed 10 bases at V and 0 bases at J, leaving 5 bases unmatched. This CDR3 is CATSGSSSYEQYL. CDR3 coding DNA: TGTGCCACTAGCGGGTCAAGCTCCTACGAGCAGTACCTC.

This clonotype appeared a few times. This chain joins TRBV25-1 and TRBJ2-7; tentatively, D is TRBD2 (5 bases). The germline gives CDR1 MGHDK, CDR2 SYGVNS. V was pared by 1 base and J by 5 bases, with 6 bases between. This CDR3 region has 12 residues. This CDR3 reads CASSEWGDEQYF. CDR3 DNA: TGTGCCAGCAGTGAATGGGGAGACGAGCAGTACTTC.

The CDR3 nucleotides are TGTGCCAGCAGCCCGCGGACTAGCGGGACTAATGAGCAGTTCTTC. This encodes CASSPRTSGTNEQFF. The rearrangement uses TRBV7-9 and TRBJ2-1; TRBD2 aligns across 12 bases. CDR1 is SEHNR and CDR2 is FQNEAQ in the germline V gene (reference sequence). V shed 5 bases and J 7 bases; nucleotides not matched to a gene: 6. The CDR3 totals 15 residues.

The rearrangement joins TRBV19 to TRBJ2-1; 9 bases match TRBD1. Trimming cost V 10 bases and J 3 bases; bases outside gene matches: 7. CDR1 is LNHDA and CDR2 is SQIVND in the germline V gene (reference sequence). The CDR3 covers 14 residues. CDR3 sequence reads: CATPGTGIYNEQFF. The CDR3 DNA is TGTGCCACCCCCGGGACAGGGATCTACAATGAGCAGTTCTTC.

V gene TRBV6-1 combines with J gene TRBJ1-2, with a weak D call TRBD1 (6 bases). V lost 8 bases, J lost 2 bases, and 18 bases lay in between. Germline-derived CDR1 and CDR2 are MNHNS and SASEGT. CDR3 size: 15 residues. The CDR3 coding sequence is TGTGCCAGCGGCGTACAGGGCGTCTCCAACTATGGCTACACCTTC. Protein: CASGVQGVSNYGYTF.

This chain links TRBV28 with TRBJ2-1; the D gene is possibly TRBD1 (6 bases). V lost 7 bases to trimming and J lost 4 bases, with 14 bases between them. The CDR3 spans 14 residues. Looked up from germline, CDR1 is MDHEN and CDR2 is SYDVKM. CDR3 sequence (DNA): TGTGCCAGCACCTCCGGACAGATATACAATGAGCAGTTCTTC. This sequence encodes CASTSGQIYNEQFF.

This clonotype showed up many times. This chain connects TRBV7-2 to TRBJ2-3; either TRBD1 or TRBD2 may fit D (5 bases each). Trimming shortened V by 3 bases and J by 1 base, and 14 bases separated the two germline ends. The CDR3 spans 16 residues. Germline V lookup: CDR1 SGHTA, CDR2 FQGNSA. The DNA of the CDR3 is TGTGCCAGCAGCTTTTTGTGGGGGTTCGGCACAGATACGCAGTATTTT. It codes for CASSFLWGFGTDTQYF.

This sequence joins TRBV3-2 and TRBJ2-7; the table's D call of TRBD2 was not tested on the DNA. TRBV3-2 is recorded as a pseudogene. The CDR3 spans 15 residues. CDR3 sequence reads: CASSQDGGLAYEQYF. As DNA, the CDR3 is TGTGCCAGCAGCCAAGATGGAGGACTAGCGTACGAGCAGTACTTC.

The sample holds a few counts of this clonotype. The V gene is TRBV9, the J gene TRBJ2-7, with D perhaps matching TRBD1 (7 bases). Trimming cost V 7 bases and J 2 bases, with 16 bases left between them. This CDR3 is built from 14 residues. Germline-derived CDR1 and CDR2 are SGDLS and YYNGEE. The CDR3 sequence is CASGPGGTAYEQYF. The CDR3, as DNA: TGTGCCAGCGGCCCCGGCGGGACAGCCTACGAGCAGTACTTC. Together with reference TRBV9 and TRBJ2-7, the CDR3 gives the full variable domain: DSGVTQTPKHLITATGQRVTLRCSPRSGDLSVYWYQQSLDQGLQFLIQYYNGEERAKGNILERFSAQQFPDLHSELNLSSLELGDSALYFCASGPGGTAYEQYFGPGTRLTVT.

Many counts were recorded for this clonotype. This sequence joins TRBV25-1 and TRBJ1-5, with D perhaps matching TRBD1 (6 bases). The ends were cut back, 1 base at V and 5 bases at J, with 9 bases in the middle. The V gene's germline CDR1 is MGHDK and CDR2 SYGVNS. This CDR3 has 14 amino acids. CDR3 residues: CASSELGGHQPQHF. Here the CDR3 DNA reads TGTGCCAGCAGTGAATTGGGGGGCCATCAGCCCCAGCATTTT. The full variable domain, with the rest looked up from reference TRBV25-1 and TRBJ1-5, is EADIYQTPRYLVIGTGKKITLECSQTMGHDKMYWYQQDPGMELHLIHYSYGVNSTEKGDLSSESTVSRIRTEHFPLTLESARPSHTSQYLCASSELGGHQPQHFGDGTRLSIL.